What follows are 23 T cell receptor beta chains derived from one specimen sequenced in a study of Ad26.COV2.S vaccination and SARS-CoV-2 variants. Treatment indicated: around 19 received Ad26.COV2.S at low or high dose, single or two shots; 5 received placebo; per-sample allocation not given. Samples were taken on day 63 after the first vaccine or placebo injection. Clones were sequenced by immunoSEQ multiplex PCR, and TCRdb holds only the in-frame ones, with some missing. This repertoire shows some 480,000 clones, approximately 90% found once; its top ten account for 9.5% to 15%. This material consisted of peripheral blood, taken in a trial of Ad26.COV2.S vaccine versus placebo. These receptors all come from a person aged 18-65 years who received the Ad26.COV2.S COVID-19 vaccine or a placebo.

The genes are TRBV3-1 (or the pseudogene TRBV3-2) and TRBJ2-2; the match to TRBD2 covers 12 bases. The germline V gene encodes CDR1 LGHDT and CDR2 YNNKEL (reference sequence). The trim removed 4 bases at V and 2 bases at J, leaving 5 bases unmatched. The CDR3 is 17 residues long. CDR3 sequence reads: CASSPSGLAGNTGELFF. The CDR3 region has the DNA TGTGCCAGCAGCCCGAGCGGACTAGCGGGAAACACCGGGGAGCTGTTTTTT.

The chain is built from TRBV6-2 or TRBV6-3 and TRBJ1-2, with 10 bases aligning to TRBD1. This CDR3 has 16 amino acids. After removal of 6 bases from V and 3 bases from J, the junction contained 10 bases not matched to a gene. Germline CDR1 reads MNHEY; CDR2 reads SVGEGT. The CDR3 DNA reads as TGTGCCAGCAGCCCTGGGGGGACAGGGGCTTACTATGGCTACACCTTC. This codes for CASSPGGTGAYYGYTF.

V is TRBV30 and J is TRBJ1-4; perhaps TRBD1 as D (6 bases). Trimming removed 8 bases at V and 0 bases at J, with 16 bases between. This CDR3 contains 15 residues. In germline, CDR1 is GTSNPN, CDR2 SVGIG (reference sequence). The CDR3 DNA sequence: TGTGCCCGCAGGGGCGCCGGGGCAACTAATGAAAAACTGTTTTTT. Encoded protein: CARRGAGATNEKLFF.

The table lists this clone with a count of one. The CDR3 loop reads CASSSRGETGELFF. In DNA, the CDR3 is TGTGCCAGCAGCAGTCGGGGGGAAACCGGGGAGCTGTTTTTT. The chain carries TRBV13 and TRBJ2-2; 7 bases map to TRBD2. The CDR3 totals 14 residues. Losses at the gene ends were 5 bases for V and 5 bases for J; bases not matched to a gene: 5. Germline lookup yields CDR1 PRHDT and CDR2 FYEKMQ (reference sequence).

The chain carries TRBV28 and TRBJ2-1; TRBD2 agrees at 11 bases. The V gene's germline CDR1 is MDHEN and CDR2 SYDVKM. The CDR3 contains 16 residues. CDR3 amino acids: CASRGIAGGAYNEQFF. In DNA form, the CDR3 reads TGTGCTTCCCGGGGGATAGCGGGAGGGGCCTACAATGAGCAGTTCTTC. Based on the CDR3 plus reference TRBV28 and TRBJ2-1, the full variable domain is DVKVTQSSRYLVKRTGEKVFLECVQDMDHENMFWYRQDPGLGLRLIYFSYDVKMKEKGDIPEGYSVSREKKERFSLILESASTNQTSMYLCASRGIAGGAYNEQFFGPGTRLTVL.

V usage is TRBV5-4 and J usage is TRBJ2-2, with TRBD2 matching 10 bases. Looked up from germline, CDR1 is SGHNT and CDR2 is YYREEE (reference sequence). The V segment lost 7 bases and the J segment 1 base; nucleotides outside the gene matches: 4. The CDR3 consists of 15 residues. For the CDR3, the DNA is TGTGCCAGCGGTAGCGGGAGGCTGAACACCGGGGAGCTGTTTTTT. Encoded protein: CASGSGRLNTGELFF.

V is TRBV19 and J is TRBJ1-3; 12 bases agree with TRBD1. The trim removed 4 bases at V and 0 bases at J, leaving 7 bases unmatched. Germline assignment: CDR1 LNHDA and CDR2 SQIVND (reference sequence). There are 18 residues in the CDR3. The CDR3 loop is CASSSPRDRGPSGNTIYF. CDR3 bases: TGTGCCAGTAGTAGCCCCCGGGACAGGGGGCCCTCTGGAAACACCATATATTTT.

J is TRBJ1-1 and V is TRBV4-3; no reliable D call. V shed 0 bases and J shed 5 bases, with 16 bases lying between them. Germline V gene lookup returns CDR1 LGHNA and CDR2 YSLEER. This CDR3 has 16 amino acids. This CDR3 is CASSQEELLEGTEAFF. CDR3 DNA sequence: TGCGCCAGCAGCCAAGAGGAGCTCTTGGAAGGTACTGAAGCTTTCTTT.

CDR3 amino acids: CASSVGWRNTEAFF. CDR3 sequence (DNA): TGTGCCAGCAGCGTCGGATGGAGGAACACTGAAGCTTTCTTT. The V call is TRBV9, the J call TRBJ1-1; D unclear. The CDR3 length is 14 residues. The germline V and J ends were trimmed by 2 bases and 1 base, with 9 bases remaining between them. Germline-derived CDR1 and CDR2 are SGDLS and YYNGEE.

The chain is built from TRBV28 and TRBJ2-5, with 12 bases aligning to TRBD2. Germline V CDR1 and CDR2: MDHEN, SYDVKM. The CDR3 loop spans 16 amino acids. V lost 5 bases, J lost 1 base, and 5 bases stayed unmatched. The CDR3 reads CASSETSGRIQETQYF. The DNA of the CDR3 is TGTGCCAGCAGTGAGACTAGCGGGAGAATCCAAGAGACCCAGTACTTC.

V is TRBV4-2 and J is TRBJ2-1; TRBD2 agrees at 9 bases. CDR1 and CDR2 (germline): LGHNA, YNFKEQ. Trimming at V came to 4 bases and at J to 2 bases, leaving 3 bases not matched to a gene. The CDR3 spans 15 residues. This CDR3 reads CASSPSGTTYNEQFF. DNA of the CDR3: TGTGCCAGCAGCCCTAGCGGGACGACCTACAATGAGCAGTTCTTC.

J is TRBJ1-2 and V is TRBV7-3; the match to TRBD1 covers 7 bases. J gave up 6 bases and V 4 bases, and 8 bases lay outside the gene matches. The CDR3 extends over 14 amino acids. From germline, CDR1 is SGHTA and CDR2 FQGTGA. The CDR3 loop is CASSSGTENNGYTF. DNA for the CDR3: TGTGCCAGCAGCTCGGGGACAGAGAATAATGGCTACACCTTC.

CDR3 protein: CASIGSNQPQHF. Written as DNA, the CDR3 is TGTGCCAGCATTGGTAGCAATCAGCCCCAGCATTTT. This chain joins TRBV28 and TRBJ1-5; D is unresolved. The V and J ends lost 7 bases and 0 bases respectively, with 4 bases between them. CDR1 and CDR2 from the germline V gene are MDHEN and SYDVKM. This CDR3 spans 12 amino acids.

The V call is TRBV28, the J call TRBJ2-1, with 8 bases matching TRBD2. The ends lost 6 bases at V and 4 bases at J; junction bases unmatched: 14. Germline CDR1 MDHEN, CDR2 SYDVKM. The CDR3 loop spans 17 amino acids. CDR3 in amino acids: CASSPPAGGRGYNEQFF. The CDR3 nucleotides are TGTGCCAGCAGCCCACCGGCGGGAGGCCGGGGTTACAATGAGCAGTTCTTC.

This clone was seen once. The chain recombines TRBV7-9 with TRBJ1-5, with 8 bases identical to TRBD1. CDR3 size: 16 residues. From germline, CDR1 is SEHNR and CDR2 FQNEAQ (reference sequence). V dropped 3 bases and J dropped 2; count of bases not matched to a gene: 6. Written as DNA, the CDR3 is TGTGCCAGCAGCTTTTGGACAGGGCAAGGCAATCAGCCCCAGCATTTT. It encodes CASSFWTGQGNQPQHF. The entire variable domain, with the rest obtained from reference TRBV7-9 and TRBJ1-5, is as follows: DTGVSQNPRHKITKRGQNVTFRCDPISEHNRLYWYRQTLGQGPEFLTYFQNEAQLEKSRLLSDRFSAERPKGSFSTLEIQRTEQGDSAMYLCASSFWTGQGNQPQHFGDGTRLSIL.

This rearrangement joins TRBV10-3 to TRBJ1-4; TRBD1 matches 8 bases. The V gene's germline CDR1 is ENHRY and CDR2 SYGVKD. The junction had 5 bases not matched to a gene; V was cut back by 2 bases and J by 6 bases. This CDR3 has 15 amino acids. The CDR3 DNA reads as TGTGCCATCAGTGAGCAGGGGGCGCGAGATGAAAAACTGTTTTTT. Encoded protein: CAISEQGARDEKLFF.

This clone was seen a single time. The J gene is TRBJ1-2, the V gene TRBV3-1 (or the pseudogene TRBV3-2); the match to TRBD1 covers 9 bases. In germline, CDR1 is LGHDT, CDR2 YNNKEL (reference sequence). With 3 bases clipped from V and 0 bases from J, the junction kept 5 bases outside the gene matches. This CDR3 has 16 amino acids. CDR3 in DNA: TGTGCCAGCAGCCAGGACTACAGGGGGCCTAACTATGGCTACACCTTC. Translated: CASSQDYRGPNYGYTF.

Written as DNA, the CDR3 is TGTGCCAGCACCTTGCCGGATTCAGGGGGCCGGGAGCAGTACTTC. It encodes CASTLPDSGGREQYF. The chain couples TRBV28 to TRBJ2-7; 8 bases are shared with TRBD1. Looked up from germline, CDR1 is MDHEN and CDR2 is SYDVKM. The CDR3 consists of 15 residues. V was pared by 7 bases and J by 7 bases, with 15 bases of the junction left unmatched. The whole variable domain, filled in from reference TRBV28 and TRBJ2-7, reads DVKVTQSSRYLVKRTGEKVFLECVQDMDHENMFWYRQDPGLGLRLIYFSYDVKMKEKGDIPEGYSVSREKKERFSLILESASTNQTSMYLCASTLPDSGGREQYFGPGTRLTVT.

This chain uses TRBV10-3 with TRBJ1-1; maybe TRBD1 (6 bases). Trimming shortened V by 3 bases and J by 8 bases, and 19 bases separated the two germline ends. This CDR3 has 15 amino acids. Germline CDR1 is ENHRY and CDR2 is SYGVKD. The CDR3 bases are TGTGCCATCAGTGACCAGGGACAAAGTGCCGGGGAAGCTTTCTTT. It yields the protein CAISDQGQSAGEAFF.

This clone has only one observation. The chain is built from TRBV10-3 and TRBJ1-1, with D possibly matching TRBD1 (5 bases). Germline V gene sequence: CDR1 ENHRY, CDR2 SYGVKD. CDR3 size: 13 residues. Trimming cost V 4 bases and J 3 bases, with 9 bases left between them. As DNA, the CDR3 is TGTGCCATCAGTGGGGGGTCGGACACTGAAGCTTTCTTT. It is translated as CAISGGSDTEAFF.

The chain joins TRBV29-1 to TRBJ2-2; D remains ambiguous. The CDR3 has 13 amino acids. Per the germline V gene, CDR1 is SQVTM and CDR2 is ANQGSEA. Trimming took 1 base from V and 1 from J, leaving 4 bases between them. The chain's CDR3 is CSVEGENTGELFF. The CDR3 DNA is TGCAGCGTTGAAGGGGAGAACACCGGGGAGCTGTTTTTT.

This clone was seen only a few times. The chain is built from TRBV7-9 and TRBJ2-1; 16 bases fit TRBD2. J was trimmed by 5 bases and V by 3 bases; bases with no gene match: 4. Germline values: CDR1 SEHNR, CDR2 FQNEAQ (reference sequence). CDR3 length: 17 residues. The CDR3: CASSLGTSGRADNEQFF. The DNA of the CDR3 is TGTGCCAGCAGCTTGGGGACTAGCGGGAGGGCCGACAATGAGCAGTTCTTC.

This clone has only one observation. The chain has TRBV28 and TRBJ1-3; D is undetermined. Deletions cut 2 bases from V and 4 bases from J, with 3 bases between. Germline V gene data show CDR1 as MDHEN and CDR2 as SYDVKM. This CDR3 is built from 12 residues. The CDR3 loop reads CASSLRGNTIYF. The DNA for the CDR3 is TGTGCCAGCAGTTTAAGGGGAAACACCATATATTTT. Full variable domain (missing parts from reference TRBV28 and TRBJ1-3): DVKVTQSSRYLVKRTGEKVFLECVQDMDHENMFWYRQDPGLGLRLIYFSYDVKMKEKGDIPEGYSVSREKKERFSLILESASTNQTSMYLCASSLRGNTIYFGEGSWLTVV.